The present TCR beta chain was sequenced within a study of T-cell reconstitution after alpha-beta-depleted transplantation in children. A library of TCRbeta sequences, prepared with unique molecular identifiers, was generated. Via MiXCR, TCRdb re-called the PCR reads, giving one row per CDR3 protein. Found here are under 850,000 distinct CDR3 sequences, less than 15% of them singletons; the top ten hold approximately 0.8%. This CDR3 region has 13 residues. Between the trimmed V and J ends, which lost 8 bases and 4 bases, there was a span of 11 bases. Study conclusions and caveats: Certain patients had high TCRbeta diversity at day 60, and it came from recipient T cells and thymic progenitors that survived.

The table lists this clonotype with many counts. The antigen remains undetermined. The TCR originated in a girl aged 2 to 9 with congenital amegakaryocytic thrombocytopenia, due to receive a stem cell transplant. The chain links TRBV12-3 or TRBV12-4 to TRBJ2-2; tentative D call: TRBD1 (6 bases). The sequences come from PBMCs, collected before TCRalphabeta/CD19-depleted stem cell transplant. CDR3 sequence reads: CASRDKVTGELFF. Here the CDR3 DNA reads TGTGCCAGCCGGGACAAGGTCACCGGGGAGCTGTTTTTT.